This T cell receptor (beta chain) appears in the sequencing data of a study of T cells in Graves' hyperthyroidism and ophthalmopathy. At the level of the study: At the time of initial diagnosis and before any treatment, peripheral blood was collected.

Cells are PBMCs isolated from 10 ml of fresh blood. A remark on this clonotype: As yet, its antigen is unknown.

Amplification of TCR beta CDR3 regions was performed using RNA transcripts as template. In the first-round RT-PCR of the TCR CDR3, the HTBI primer set was used. Using its own MiXCR run on the multiplex PCR reads, TCRdb lists one record per CDR3 protein. The sample carries a few hundred thousand distinct CDR3 sequences, around 20% recorded once. General study points: A model of 13 V-J pairs discriminated ophthalmopathy from stable hyperthyroidism.

The germline V gene has CDR1 MNHNS and CDR2 SASEGT. Deletions cut 5 bases from V and 0 bases from J, with 10 bases between. The CDR3 runs to 14 residues. What was sequenced was blood. The J gene is TRBJ1-1, the V gene TRBV6-1, with D perhaps matching TRBD1 (5 bases). The TCR originated in a man aged 35 to 55 with Graves' hyperthyroidism. The CDR3: CASSTDRLNTEAFF. CDR3 nucleotide sequence: TGTGCCAGCAGTACAGACAGACTGAACACTGAAGCTTTCTTT.